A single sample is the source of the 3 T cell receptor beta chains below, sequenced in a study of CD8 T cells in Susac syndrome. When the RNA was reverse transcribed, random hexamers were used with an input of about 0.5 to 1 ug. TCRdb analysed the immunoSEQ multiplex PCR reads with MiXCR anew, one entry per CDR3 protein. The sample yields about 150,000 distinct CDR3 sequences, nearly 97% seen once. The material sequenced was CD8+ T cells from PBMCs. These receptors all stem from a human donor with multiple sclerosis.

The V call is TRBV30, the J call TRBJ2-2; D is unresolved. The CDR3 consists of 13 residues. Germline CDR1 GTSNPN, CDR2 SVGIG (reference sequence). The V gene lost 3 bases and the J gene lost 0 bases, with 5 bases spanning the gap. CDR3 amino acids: CAWRTANTGELFF. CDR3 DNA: TGTGCCTGGAGGACTGCGAACACCGGGGAGCTGTTTTTT. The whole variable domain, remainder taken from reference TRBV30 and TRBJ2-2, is SQTIHQWPATLVQPVGSPLSLECTVEGTSNPNLYWYRQAAGRGLQLLFYSVGIGQISSEVPQNLSASRPQDRQFILSSKKLLLSDSGFYLCAWRTANTGELFFGEGSRLTVL.

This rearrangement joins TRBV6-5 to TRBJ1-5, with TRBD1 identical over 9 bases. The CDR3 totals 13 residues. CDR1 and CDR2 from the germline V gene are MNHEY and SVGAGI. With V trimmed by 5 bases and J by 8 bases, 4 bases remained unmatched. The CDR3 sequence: CASSPGTGKPQHF. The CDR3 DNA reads TGTGCCAGCAGTCCCGGGACAGGGAAGCCCCAGCATTTT.

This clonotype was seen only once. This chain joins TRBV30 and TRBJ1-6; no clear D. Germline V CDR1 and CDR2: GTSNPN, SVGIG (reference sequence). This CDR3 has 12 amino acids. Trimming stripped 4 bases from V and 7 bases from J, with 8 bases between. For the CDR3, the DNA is TGTGCCTGGACAGTCCTCAATTCACCCCTCCACTTT. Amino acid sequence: CAWTVLNSPLHF.